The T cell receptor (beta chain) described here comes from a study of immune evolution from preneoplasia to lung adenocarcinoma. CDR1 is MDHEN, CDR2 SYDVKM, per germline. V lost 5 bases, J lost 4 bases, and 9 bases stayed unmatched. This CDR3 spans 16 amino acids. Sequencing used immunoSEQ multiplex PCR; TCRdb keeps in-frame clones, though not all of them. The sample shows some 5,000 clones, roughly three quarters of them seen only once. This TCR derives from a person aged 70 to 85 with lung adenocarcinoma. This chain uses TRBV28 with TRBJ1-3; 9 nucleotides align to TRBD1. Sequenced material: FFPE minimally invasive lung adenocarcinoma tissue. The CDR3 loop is CASSLPQGAGGNTIYF. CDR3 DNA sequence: TGTGCCAGCAGTCTACCACAGGGGGCTGGGGGAAACACCATATATTTT.